Shown below are 3 T cell receptor beta chains from a single sample sequenced in a study of T cells in tumors after PD-1 blockade. Sequencing used immunoSEQ multiplex PCR; TCRdb keeps in-frame clones, though not all of them. The sample carries more than 14,000 clones, approximately 80% recorded once. The material sequenced was PBMCs, taken after anti-PD-1 treatment. Receptor source: a human donor with basal cell carcinoma.

This chain uses TRBV7-6 with TRBJ1-1, with unresolved D. This CDR3 spans 13 amino acids. Trimming cost V 1 base and J 3 bases, with 6 bases left between them. Per the germline V gene, CDR1 is SGHVS and CDR2 is FNYEAQ. For the CDR3, the DNA is TGTGCCAGCAGCTTAGGAGGTGACACTGAAGCTTTCTTT. This sequence encodes CASSLGGDTEAFF. Filled out from reference TRBV7-6 and TRBJ1-1, the complete variable domain reads GAGVSQSPRYKVTKRGQDVALRCDPISGHVSLYWYRQALGQGPEFLTYFNYEAQQDKSGLPNDRFSAERPEGSISTLTIQRTEQRDSAMYRCASSLGGDTEAFFGQGTRLTVV.

The J gene is TRBJ2-2, the V gene TRBV7-3, with D perhaps TRBD1 (5 bases). This CDR3 is 15 amino acids long. Looked up from germline, CDR1 is SGHTA and CDR2 is FQGTGA. V was trimmed by 2 bases and J by 4 bases, leaving 11 bases between them. In DNA form, the CDR3 reads TGTGCCAGCAGCTTATCAGGGTCCCCCACCGGGGAGCTGTTTTTT. The encoded protein is CASSLSGSPTGELFF.

The chain links TRBV4-1 to TRBJ1-4; D gene uncertain. There are 15 residues in the CDR3. V lost 3 bases and J lost 3, with 11 bases in between. Germline CDR1 is MGHRA and CDR2 is YSYEKL. CDR3 sequence reads: CASSHKFTANEKLFF. DNA for the CDR3: TGCGCCAGCAGCCACAAGTTCACTGCTAATGAAAAACTGTTTTTT.